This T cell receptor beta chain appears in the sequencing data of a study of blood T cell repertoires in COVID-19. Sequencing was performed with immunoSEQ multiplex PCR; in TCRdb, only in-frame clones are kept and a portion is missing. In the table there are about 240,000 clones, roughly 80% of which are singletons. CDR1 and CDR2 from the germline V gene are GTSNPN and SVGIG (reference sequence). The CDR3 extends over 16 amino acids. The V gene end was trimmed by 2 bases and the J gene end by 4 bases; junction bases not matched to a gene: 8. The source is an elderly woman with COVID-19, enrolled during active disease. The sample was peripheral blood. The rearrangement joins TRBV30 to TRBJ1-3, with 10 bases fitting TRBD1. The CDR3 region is CAWSPRQGARGNTIYF. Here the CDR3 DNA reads TGTGCCTGGAGTCCCCGACAGGGGGCCCGGGGAAACACCATATATTTT.